The TCR beta chain under discussion was sequenced for a study of cytomegalovirus exposure and HLA in healthy donors (dated by TCRdb to about 2017). Looking at the study overall: An earlier analysis of 550 to 700 of the donors reported more than 250 Gb of sequence data and some 120 million unique TCR beta sequences from 150 million to 200 million T cells. An early release covering roughly 600 HLA-typed donors comprised approximately 300 gigabases of sequencing data and some 79 million unique TCR sequences. Among the roughly 390 genotyped donors, approximately 81% belonged to the genetic ancestry cluster associated with self-reported Caucasian donors. The study was designed to test whether signatures of past pathogen exposure could be identified by cataloging public T cell receptors. The T cell repertoires of 666 subjects were profiled by immunosequencing and related to cytomegalovirus serostatus. A separate validation cohort of roughly 110 different subjects was used in addition to the 666-subject first cohort. To predict cytomegalovirus infection status, the study brought together high-throughput TCR immunosequencing, statistical association of individual TCRs with disease status, and machine learning. A later analysis re-analyzed previously published TCR beta repertoires from about 730 donors and added high-resolution HLA genotyping to study TCR occurrence patterns. Rather than using new phenotypic data, the later analysis identified candidate immune exposures from TCR beta sequences and from how often those sequences occurred across donors. An earlier analysis of several hundred of the donors used high-throughput TCR beta sequencing to judge whether each TCR beta V gene segment behaved as functional or pseudogenic. Donor age, sex, ethnicity and CMV serostatus were collected together with the repertoire data. Genome-wide SNP genotypes for about 65% of the roughly 670 donors were used in a later genetic analysis, which treated that subset as a discovery cohort. All discovery cohort repertoires had been generated on a single sequencing platform. Both class I and class II loci were covered by HLA typing, at four-digit resolution. The number of typed donors differed by locus: 629-630 for A, B, C, DRB1 and DQB1; 500 to 550 for DQA1; approximately 600 for DPA1; and some 450 for DPB1. Roughly five DR-DQ haplotypes were handled as single units for association and clustering, since linkage in the cohort was strong. Across 398 genotyped donors of the cohort, an average of roughly 250,000 unique TCR beta nucleotide sequences per donor were sequenced, and roughly 20% of those sequences were non-productive.

V loses 6 bases of germline sequence and J loses 8 bases, and the interval between the two ends is 19 bases. CDR1 and CDR2 were assigned from the germline V gene (reference sequence) as LNHDA and SQIVND. The CDR3 covers 15 residues, taking in both the cysteine and the phenylalanine. Only CDR3 DNA is held: 45 bases, read in frame from base 1. With regard to this clone: No antigen is known for it. Per-base quality was not reported, and no clone a single base away is much larger than it.

The study at large found these results: The 87-base-pair reads could not distinguish some IMGT-functional V segments, including TRBV6-2 and TRBV6-3, so those segments were excluded. A cluster of highly shared sequence variants was judged likely to represent a technical artifact of the sequencing pipeline. Strong co-occurrence of HLA alleles, especially DR and DQ, made assigning TCR associations to individual alleles difficult. In both the original and validation cohorts, the classifier was reported to diagnose cytomegalovirus status with high specificity and sensitivity. Specific HLA alleles were associated with around 18,000 TCR beta sequences at a false discovery rate of 0.05 in a later analysis. Correlated functional status among segregating V segments might be attributable to linkage disequilibrium, but an unknown experimental factor could not be ruled out. In a later genetic analysis, fewer N-insertions in productive TCRs were reported among donors in an Asian-associated ancestry cluster than the approximately 670-donor mean. Because HLA typing was missing for some donors at each locus, association tests included only the typed subset. The study gave a list of under 200 TCR beta chains associated with cytomegalovirus. Because counts were too low, roughly 16 rarely observed V segments, including chromosome 9 orphons, were excluded from the earlier analysis of several hundred of the donors. A further reported finding was that TCR beta sequences accurately predicted the HLA-A and HLA-B alleles for most subjects in the first cohort. The presence/absence analyses assumed that sequencing depth was roughly uniform across donors, and that assumption may not be true. Most TCR sequences were observed very rarely across donors, whereas some public TCRs were present in many individuals. In an earlier analysis of more than 500 of the donors, most TCR beta V segments appeared in productive rearrangements about 87% or about 30% of the time, broadly matching IMGT annotations. The authors suggested that the approach could potentially be extended to other disease states and immunological phenotypes. CMV serostatus was the only immune exposure information available for the cohort. In a later analysis, the rate of TCR association differed among HLA loci, with DRB1 alleles having the most associated TCRs and HLA-C alleles having the fewest. This cohort had only TCR beta chains sequenced, and the lack of alpha or paired-chain data limited which features could be detected. According to a later analysis, parvovirus B19, influenza, CMV and Epstein-Barr virus appeared linked to several top co-occurrence clusters. According to a later analysis, most CMV-associated TCR beta chains appeared to be HLA-restricted, and the HLA associations seemed to be driven largely by CMV exposure. In a later analysis, HLA-associated TCR beta chains showed more clonal expansion and lower generation probabilities than non-associated chains that were equally common. In vitro tests confirmed that a few of the cytomegalovirus-associated TCR beta chains recognize cytomegalovirus antigens. A later genetic analysis associated a missense DCLRE1C variant with V-gene and J-gene trimming of TCR beta chains, and an independent cohort replicated the association.

Library preparation employed the immunoSEQ multiplex PCR assay. For the multiplex PCR, a mixture combining 60 forward primers for TCR Vbeta segments and 13 reverse primers for TCR Jbeta segments was used. Amplification of the CDR3 region of rearranged TCR beta genes was performed with a multiplex PCR assay on genomic DNA. Amplified TCR beta libraries were sequenced as 87-base-pair reads on the Illumina HiSeq System. The study's processing was this. A later analysis tallied 80 million to 95 million unique TCR beta chains across the 600 to 700 repertoires, and about 10 million of those chains were shared by two or more donors. A nearest-neighbor algorithm error-corrected the raw reads and collapsed the reads into unique sequences, merging closely related sequences to remove PCR and sequencing errors. V, D and J gene segments were assigned by aligning CDR3 sequences to IMGT reference sequences. For a sequence to be retained, a match of at least six nucleotides to both a V gene segment and a J gene segment was required. A rearrangement counted as productive if the CDR3 had no stop codons and remained in frame with V and J, and every other rearrangement counted as non-productive. Following IMGT convention, CDR3 was defined as the stretch from the second conserved V-encoded cysteine to the conserved J-encoded phenylalanine. Sequences without an unambiguous match to a single V gene segment were excluded from the earlier analysis of 450 to 750 of the donors. In an earlier analysis of more than 500 of the donors, a V segment was called functional when productive rearrangements were above 56.7%, and segregating when the standard deviation between donors exceeded 5%. To diagnose cytomegalovirus status from the catalog of TCR beta chain sequences, a statistical classification framework was built. In a later analysis, V and J genes were assigned by comparing TCR nucleotide sequences against IMGT/GENE-DB human TR gene sequences. In a later analysis, CDR3 sequences and most-parsimonious VDJ recombination scenarios were assigned using the TCRdist pipeline. In a later analysis, each TCR beta chain was defined by its CDR3 amino acid sequence together with its V-gene family, and reads without a unique V-gene family were excluded. As a way to deal with suspected cross-contamination and a sequencing artifact, a later analysis dropped hundreds of nucleotide sequences that were highly shared and had low generation probability. In a later analysis, a clonal expansion index for each public chain was calculated from normalized within-repertoire ranks of inferred template counts. In a later analysis, generation probabilities were computed with a VDJ recombination model fitted to out-of-frame rearrangements, and the resulting probabilities were checked against IGoR. In a later analysis, hypergeometric tests were used to score TCR-TCR, TCR-HLA and TCR-CMV co-occurrence, with a repertoire-size bias correction applied to TCR pairs. In a later analysis, false discovery rates were estimated by permuting HLA or CMV assignments 20 times. In a later analysis, co-occurring TCRs were grouped with DBSCAN, and TCRdist sequence similarity was added when clustering was performed within HLA-allele-positive subsets. Repertoires with fewer than 30,000 or more than 120,000 public chains were left out of co-occurrence clustering, as were five repertoires with anomalous nucleotide sharing. TCRdb mirrors the immuneACCESS table, restricted to in-frame sequences. Some clones are absent from its copies; in checked studies, under half trace to an unresolved V gene, and the reason for the others is unknown. V, J and clone size are those of that table, while D and trimming were read from the DNA. The sample records around 170,000 clones, around four fifths of which are singletons. About 0.8% of the sample comes from the top ten.

The cohort consisted of hundreds of healthy bone marrow donors. At the time of sampling, all cohort members were nominally healthy, though unrecorded immune exposures were likely present. The donor tested CMV seronegative, placing the donor among the approximately 400 seronegative members of the cohort. Each donor provided a peripheral blood sample, and peripheral blood mononuclear cells were used for TCR beta sequencing. Genomic DNA was extracted from the blood cell samples with the Qiagen DNeasy Blood Extraction Kit. What was sequenced was PBMCs. The rearranged segments are TRBV19 and TRBJ1-4, with the identity of the D gene unclear. This TCR came from a young woman in good health and CMV-seronegative. The nucleotide sequence reads as follows: TGTGCCAGTAGCCTGACGGGGTTAGTAGAAGAAAAACTGTTTTTT. Its coded protein is CASSLTGLVEEKLFF.